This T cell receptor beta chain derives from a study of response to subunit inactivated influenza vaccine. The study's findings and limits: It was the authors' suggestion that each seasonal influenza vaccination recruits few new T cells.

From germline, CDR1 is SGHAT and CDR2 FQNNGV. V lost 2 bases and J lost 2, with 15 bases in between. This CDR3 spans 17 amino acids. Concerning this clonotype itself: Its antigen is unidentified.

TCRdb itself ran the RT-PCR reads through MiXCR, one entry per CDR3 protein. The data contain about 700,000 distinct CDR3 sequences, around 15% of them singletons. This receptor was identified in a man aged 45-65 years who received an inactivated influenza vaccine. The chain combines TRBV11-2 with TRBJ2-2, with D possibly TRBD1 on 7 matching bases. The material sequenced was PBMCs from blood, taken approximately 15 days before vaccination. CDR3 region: CASSLRVEGANTGELFF. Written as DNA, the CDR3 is TGTGCCAGCAGCTTAAGGGTGGAGGGGGCAAACACCGGGGAGCTGTTTTTT.